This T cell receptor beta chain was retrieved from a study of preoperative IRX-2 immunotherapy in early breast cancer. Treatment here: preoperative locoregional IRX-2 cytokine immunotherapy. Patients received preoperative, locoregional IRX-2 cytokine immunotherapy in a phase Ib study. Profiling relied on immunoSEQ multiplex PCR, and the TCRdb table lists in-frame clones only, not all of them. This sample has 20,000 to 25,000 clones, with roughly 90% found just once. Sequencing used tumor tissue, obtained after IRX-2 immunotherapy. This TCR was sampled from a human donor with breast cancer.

The CDR3 nucleotides are TGTGCCTGGACCGTGCCAAGTGGCAATCAGCCCCAGCATTTT. It is translated as CAWTVPSGNQPQHF. This chain joins TRBV30 and TRBJ1-5; no clear D. The length of the CDR3 is 14 residues. V gave up 4 bases and J gave up 2 bases, with 12 bases separating them. Germline CDR1 is GTSNPN and CDR2 is SVGIG (reference sequence).